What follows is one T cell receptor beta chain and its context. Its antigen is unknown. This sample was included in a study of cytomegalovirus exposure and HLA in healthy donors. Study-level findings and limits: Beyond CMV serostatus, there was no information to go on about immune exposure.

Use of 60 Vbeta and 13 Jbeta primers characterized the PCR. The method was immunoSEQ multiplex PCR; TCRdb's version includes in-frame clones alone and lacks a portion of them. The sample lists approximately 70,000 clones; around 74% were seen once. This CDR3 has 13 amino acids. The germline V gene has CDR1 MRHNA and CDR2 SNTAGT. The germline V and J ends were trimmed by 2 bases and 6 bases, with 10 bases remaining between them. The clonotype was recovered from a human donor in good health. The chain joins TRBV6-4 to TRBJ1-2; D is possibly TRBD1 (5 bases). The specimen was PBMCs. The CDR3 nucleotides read TGTGCCAGCAGTGACGACGGGACTCATGGCTACACCTTC. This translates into CASSDDGTHGYTF.